A single TCR beta chain is shown here with its context. This CDR3 is built from 12 residues. Germline V CDR1 and CDR2: MNHEY, SVGEGT. Trimming took off 5 bases at V and 4 bases at J, with 9 bases between the two ends. The data belong to a study of blood T cell repertoires in COVID-19. Sequencing was performed with immunoSEQ multiplex PCR; in TCRdb, only in-frame clones are kept and a portion is missing. The repertoire holds approximately 250,000 clones, more than 75% seen once, with over 4% in the top ten. The genes are TRBV6-2 or TRBV6-3 and TRBJ2-7, with D tentatively TRBD1 (6 bases). What was sequenced was peripheral blood. The receptor comes from a woman aged 60 to 75 with COVID-19, enrolled during active disease. CDR3 DNA: TGTGCCAGCAGTCCACAGGGTTACGAGCAGTACTTC. This translates into CASSPQGYEQYF.